The sequence of this TCR beta chain was determined in a study of blood T cell repertoires in COVID-19. Whole-study context: Donors in the United States, Italy and Spain gave samples during acute or convalescent COVID-19. The cDNA or gDNA used as material had been derived from T cells, B-cell-depleted T cells, or PBMCs.

Assay used: immunoSEQ multiplex PCR; TCRdb lists only in-frame clones, some missing. The table lists 400,000 to 500,000 clones, approximately 87% of them singletons, with about 1.7% in the top ten. Clinical history as reported by participants underpinned cohort assignment. Donors in Cohort 3 counted as recovered after two negative PCRs, clearance, or symptom resolution. Between the trimmed V and J ends, which lost 4 bases and 2 bases, there was a span of 12 bases. This CDR3 spans 15 amino acids. Germline-derived CDR1 and CDR2 are LNHDA and SQIVND (reference sequence). Material for sequencing was PBMCs or T cells enriched from blood (not recorded which). This clonotype originated in a woman in her thirties or forties who had recovered from COVID-19. The chain joins TRBV19 to TRBJ2-1; no clear D. The CDR3 reads CASSRALIPYNEQFF. In DNA form, the CDR3 reads TGTGCCAGTAGTAGGGCCCTAATACCCTACAATGAGCAGTTCTTC.